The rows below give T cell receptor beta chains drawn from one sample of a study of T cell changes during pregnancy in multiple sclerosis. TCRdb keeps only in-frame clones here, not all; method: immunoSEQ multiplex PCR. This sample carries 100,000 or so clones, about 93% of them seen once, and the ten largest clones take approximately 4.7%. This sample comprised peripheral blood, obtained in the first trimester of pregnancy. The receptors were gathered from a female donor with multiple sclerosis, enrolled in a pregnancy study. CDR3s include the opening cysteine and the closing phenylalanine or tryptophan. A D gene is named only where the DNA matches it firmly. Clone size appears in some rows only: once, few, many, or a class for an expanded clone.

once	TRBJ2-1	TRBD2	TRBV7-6	TGTGCCAGCAGCTTAGGGGGGGGGACTAGCGGGGATTACAATGAGCAGTTCTTC	CASSLGGGTSGDYNEQFF
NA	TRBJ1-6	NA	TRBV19	TGTGCCAGTAGTTCTCTAAGCTCACCCCTCCACTTT	CASSSLSSPLHF
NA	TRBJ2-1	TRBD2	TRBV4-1	TGCGCCAGTTCAATAGCGGGGGGGCGGAATGAGCAGTTCTTC	CASSIAGGRNEQFF
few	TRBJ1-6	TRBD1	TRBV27	TGTGCCAGCAGTTCCAACCCGACAGGGGCCACGATTAATTCACCCCTCCACTTT	CASSSNPTGATINSPLHF
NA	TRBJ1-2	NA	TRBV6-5	TGTGCCAGCAGTTACTCGACTACCCAGCCTCGCGGCTACACCTTC	CASSYSTTQPRGYTF
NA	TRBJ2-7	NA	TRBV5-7	TGTGCCAGCAGCTTGCCTGGACAGACCCCCTACGAGCAGTACTTC	CASSLPGQTPYEQYF
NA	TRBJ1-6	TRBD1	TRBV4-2	TGTGCCAGCAGCCAAGACCGACAGGGAGGTTCACCCCTCCACTTT	CASSQDRQGGSPLHF
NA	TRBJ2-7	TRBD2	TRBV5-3	TGTGCCAGAAGCTCGGGTCGGGGGGGCCGTGAGGAGCAGTACTTC	CARSSGRGGREEQYF
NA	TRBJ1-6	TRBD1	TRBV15	TGTGCCACCAGCAGAGTAGTCGGCAGGGGGAATTCACCCCTCCACTTT	CATSRVVGRGNSPLHF
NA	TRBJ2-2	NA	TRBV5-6	TGTGCCAGCAGCTTGGTGGAGAGGCGTCCCGGGGAGCTGTTTTTT	CASSLVERRPGELFF
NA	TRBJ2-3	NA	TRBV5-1	TGCGCCAGCAGCTTGGGCGAGCGGAACACAGATACGCAGTATTTT	CASSLGERNTDTQYF
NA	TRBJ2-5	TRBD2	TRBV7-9	TGTGCCAGCAGACCCAAACCGGGACTAGTATATGAGACCCAGTACTTC	CASRPKPGLVYETQYF
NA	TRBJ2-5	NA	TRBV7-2	TGTGCCAGCAGCTCCATACTACGTGCCCGGGAGACCCAGTACTTC	CASSSILRARETQYF
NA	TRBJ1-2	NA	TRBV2	TGTGCCAGCAGTGGGAGGGTATATGGCTACACCTTC	CASSGRVYGYTF
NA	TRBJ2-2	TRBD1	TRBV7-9	TGTGCCAGCAGCATATCGGGACAGCCCACCGGGGAGCTGTTTTTT	CASSISGQPTGELFF
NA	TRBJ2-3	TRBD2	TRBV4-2	TGTGCCAGCAGCCAAGATCAAGGTAGCGGGGCCGATACGCAGTATTTT	CASSQDQGSGADTQYF
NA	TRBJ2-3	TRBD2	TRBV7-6	TGTGCCAGCAGCTCCTTAGCGGGGGGGAGCACAGATACGCAGTATTTT	CASSSLAGGSTDTQYF
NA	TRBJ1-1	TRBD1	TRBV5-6	TGTGCCAGCAGGGCTTGGGACAGGAACACTGAAGCTTTCTTT	CASRAWDRNTEAFF
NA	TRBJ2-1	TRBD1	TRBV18	TGTGCCAGCTCCGTCGGACAGGACAAGAGATACAATGAGCAGTTCTTC	CASSVGQDKRYNEQFF
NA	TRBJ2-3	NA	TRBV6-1	TGTGCCAGCAGAATTGGCGGTTCTAGCACAGATACGCAGTATTTT	CASRIGGSSTDTQYF
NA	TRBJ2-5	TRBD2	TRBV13	TGTGCCAGCAGCTTCGTAGCGGGGGCCCAAGAGACCCAGTACTTC	CASSFVAGAQETQYF
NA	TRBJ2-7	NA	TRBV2	TGTGCCAGCAGTGAATCCGGCGGGGTAATTTACGAGCAGTACTTC	CASSESGGVIYEQYF
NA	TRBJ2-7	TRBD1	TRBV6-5	TGTGCCAGCAGTTCGGGACAGGGGGGCGGTTTGGACTTC	CASSSGQGGGLDF
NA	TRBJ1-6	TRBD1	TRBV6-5	TGTGCCAGCAGTTTGACAGGGAGTTTCTATAATTCACCCCTCCACTTT	CASSLTGSFYNSPLHF
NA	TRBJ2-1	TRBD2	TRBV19	TGTGCCAGTAGGGAACTAGCGGGGCCTTACAATGAGCAGTTCTTC	CASRELAGPYNEQFF
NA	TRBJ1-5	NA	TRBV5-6	TGTGCCAGCAGCTTGGTGGGGAGGCAGCCCCAGCATTTT	CASSLVGRQPQHF
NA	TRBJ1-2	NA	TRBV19	TGTGCCAGTAGTATGGGGCGCCTTTCGGGCTACACCTTC	CASSMGRLSGYTF
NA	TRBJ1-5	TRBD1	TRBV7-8	TGTGCCAGCAGCTCCGACAGGGGGGGCCCCTTGAGCAATCAGCCCCAGCATTTT	CASSSDRGGPLSNQPQHF
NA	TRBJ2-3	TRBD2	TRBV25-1	TGTGCCAGCAGAAACGGACTAGCGGGGGGCACAGATACGCAGTATTTT	CASRNGLAGGTDTQYF
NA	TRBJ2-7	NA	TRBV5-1	TGCGCCAGCAGCTTGGCCACTGCAGGGGGGAACGAGCAGTACTTC	CASSLATAGGNEQYF
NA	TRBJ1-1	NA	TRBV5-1	TGCGCCAGCAGCTTAATAGAGAACACTGAAGCTTTCTTT	CASSLIENTEAFF
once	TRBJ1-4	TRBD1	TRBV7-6	TGTGCCAGCAGCTCTGGGAGGGGACAGGGGGAAAAACTGTTTTTT	CASSSGRGQGEKLFF
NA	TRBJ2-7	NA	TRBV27	TGTGCCAGCGGGCATACCCGGTACGAGCAGTACTTC	CASGHTRYEQYF
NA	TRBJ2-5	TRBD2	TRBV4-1	TGCGCCAGCAGCCCCAACACGGGGAGGGGAGTTCGGGAGACCCAGTACTTC	CASSPNTGRGVRETQYF
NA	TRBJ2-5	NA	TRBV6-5	TGTGCCAGCAGTATCTCAGGGAGGGGGCAAGAGACCCAGTACTTC	CASSISGRGQETQYF
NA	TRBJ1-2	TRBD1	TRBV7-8	TGTGCCAGCAGCTTACTGACAGGGGGGACTGGCTACACCTTC	CASSLLTGGTGYTF
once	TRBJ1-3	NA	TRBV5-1	TGCGCCAGCAGCCGAGCCCAGGGATCTGGAAACACCATATATTTT	CASSRAQGSGNTIYF
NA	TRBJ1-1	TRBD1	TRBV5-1	TGCGCCAGCAGCATAGGACAGGGTATCACTGAAGCTTTCTTT	CASSIGQGITEAFF
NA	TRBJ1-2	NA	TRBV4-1	TGCGCCAGCACGGACTCTTATGGCTACACCTTC	CASTDSYGYTF
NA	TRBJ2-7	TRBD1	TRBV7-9	TGTGCCAGCAAACCCGGGACAGGGGCCTACGAGCAGTACTTC	CASKPGTGAYEQYF
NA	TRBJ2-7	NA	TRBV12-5	TGTGCTAGTGGTTTCGGTACTAGCCGGACCTACGAGCAGTACTTC	CASGFGTSRTYEQYF
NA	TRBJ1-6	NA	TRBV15	TGTGCCACCAGCAGAGAACGACAGGTGGGGAATTCACCCCTCCACTTT	CATSRERQVGNSPLHF
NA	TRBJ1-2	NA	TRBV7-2	TGTGCCAGCGGAACGGGAGGATTGCACTATGGCTACACCTTC	CASGTGGLHYGYTF
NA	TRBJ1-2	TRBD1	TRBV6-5	TGTGCCAGCAGGCCGGGACAGGGAGGCGGCTACACCTTC	CASRPGQGGGYTF
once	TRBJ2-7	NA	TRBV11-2	TGTGCCAGCAGCTTCGGGGGAAACGACGAGCAGTACTTC	CASSFGGNDEQYF
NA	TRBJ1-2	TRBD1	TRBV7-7	TGTGCATTTGGAACAGGGGGAATGGCGGCCGATGGCTACACCTTC	CAFGTGGMAADGYTF
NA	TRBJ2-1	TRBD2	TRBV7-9	TGTGCCAGCAGCTACCTACTAGCGGGGGTTAGCAATGAGCAGTTCTTC	CASSYLLAGVSNEQFF
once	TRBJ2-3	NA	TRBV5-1	TGCGCCAGCAGCTCCGGCGGGGGCGGCACAGATACGCAGTATTTT	CASSSGGGGTDTQYF
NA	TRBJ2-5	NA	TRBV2	TGTGCCAGCAGTGCAGGCGGGCGGGCGAGAGAAGAGACCCAGTACTTC	CASSAGGRAREETQYF
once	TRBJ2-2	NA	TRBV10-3	TGTGCCATCAGTGAGTCGTACAGATACACCGGGGAGCTGTTTTTT	CAISESYRYTGELFF